These 27 T cell receptor beta chains were all obtained from the same sample, sequenced in a study of OX40 agonist ivuxolimab in advanced cancers. Assay used: immunoSEQ multiplex PCR; TCRdb lists only in-frame clones, some missing. The profile shows tens of thousands of clones, approximately 80% of them singletons. This sample comprised CD4+ or CD8+ T cells sorted from blood, obtained in a trial of the OX40 agonist ivuxolimab. Every receptor here comes from an adult with an advanced solid tumor such as melanoma, head and neck, liver or kidney cancer.

The rearrangement uses TRBV5-4 and TRBJ2-1; 11 bases match TRBD2. The trim removed 3 bases at V and 5 bases at J, leaving 4 bases unmatched. The CDR3 contains 15 residues. CDR1 and CDR2 (germline): SGHNT, YYREEE (reference sequence). In nucleotides, the CDR3 is TGTGCCAGCAGCTCCGGGACTAGCGGACACAATGAGCAGTTCTTC. Its translation: CASSSGTSGHNEQFF.

The chain couples TRBV28 to TRBJ2-7, with D uncertain. CDR3 length equals 14 residues. The V and J ends lost 2 bases and 3 bases respectively, with 11 bases between them. Germline-derived CDR1 and CDR2 are MDHEN and SYDVKM. The CDR3 bases are TGTGCCAGCAGTTTAGGCATAAAATTCTACGAGCAGTACTTC. Translation gives CASSLGIKFYEQYF.

CDR3 bases: TGCGCCAGCAGCCAGGGCGACTATGGCTACACCTTC. It codes for CASSQGDYGYTF. The rearrangement joins TRBV5-1 to TRBJ1-2; D might be TRBD1 (5 bases). The CDR3 totals 12 residues. Germline lookup yields CDR1 SGHRS and CDR2 YFSETQ. The V end lost 4 bases, the J end lost 3 bases, and 7 bases lay between the germline ends. Filled out from reference TRBV5-1 and TRBJ1-2, the complete variable domain reads KAGVTQTPRYLIKTRGQQVTLSCSPISGHRSVSWYQQTPGQGLQFLFEYFSETQRNKGNFPGRFSGRQFSNSRSEMNVSTLELGDSALYLCASSQGDYGYTFGSGTRLTVV.

This chain joins TRBV2 and TRBJ1-1, with 7 nucleotides matching TRBD1. V lost 5 bases and J lost 1; bases outside the gene matches: 4. The length of the CDR3 is 14 residues. CDR1 and CDR2 from the germline V gene are SNHLY and FYNNEI. CDR3 sequence reads: CASSYRGSNTEAFF. CDR3 in DNA: TGTGCCAGCAGTTACAGGGGATCGAACACTGAAGCTTTCTTT.

V gene TRBV28 combines with J gene TRBJ2-3; D is perhaps TRBD2 (6 bases). The ends were cut back, 3 bases at V and 8 bases at J, with 18 bases in the middle. The CDR3 covers 15 residues. Germline values: CDR1 MDHEN, CDR2 SYDVKM. CDR3 residues: CASSFGQGGLATQYF. For the CDR3, the DNA is TGTGCCAGCAGTTTCGGGCAGGGAGGTTTGGCTACGCAGTATTTT.

This clone was seen once. The gene calls are TRBV4-2 and TRBJ2-3; D is undetermined. Per the germline V gene, CDR1 is LGHNA and CDR2 is YNFKEQ. Trimming cost V 0 bases and J 4 bases, with 5 bases left between them. The CDR3 has 13 amino acids. Here the CDR3 DNA reads TGTGCCAGCAGCCAAGACCCCGCAGATACGCAGTATTTT. Protein: CASSQDPADTQYF.

This chain uses TRBV14 with TRBJ2-5; no definite D call. CDR1 and CDR2 from the germline V gene are SGHDN and FVKESK. The V end was cut by 3 bases, the J end by 2 bases, with 7 bases between. The CDR3 length is 13 residues. The CDR3 DNA follows: TGTGCCAGCAGCCACGGGCGTCAAGAGACCCAGTACTTC. Encoded protein: CASSHGRQETQYF.

This rearrangement joins TRBV10-3 to TRBJ2-7, with D uncertain. This CDR3 is built from 12 residues. Germline V lookup: CDR1 ENHRY, CDR2 SYGVKD. V was trimmed by 3 bases and J by 2 bases, leaving 5 bases between them. The CDR3 loop is CAISERTYEQYF. DNA of the CDR3: TGTGCCATCAGTGAACGGACCTACGAGCAGTACTTC.

The V gene is TRBV7-2, the J gene TRBJ2-2, with D uncertain. V was cut by 3 bases and J by 4 bases, with 9 bases left in between. Germline V gives CDR1 SGHTA, CDR2 FQGNSA. This CDR3 spans 14 amino acids. This CDR3 is CASSFLMGTGELFF. The CDR3 nucleotides read TGTGCCAGCAGCTTCCTGATGGGCACCGGGGAGCTGTTTTTT.

J is TRBJ2-5 and V is TRBV28; D not certain. Per germline, CDR1 MDHEN and CDR2 SYDVKM. With 6 bases removed from V and 7 bases from J, the gap between germline ends came to 12 bases. This CDR3 has 12 amino acids. The CDR3 region has the DNA TGTGCCAGCAGCCAGCGTGGAGTGACCCAGTACTTC. Its translation is CASSQRGVTQYF.

The table lists this clone with a few counts. The rearrangement joins TRBV2 to TRBJ1-5; D call uncertain. V lost 4 bases to trimming and J lost 4 bases, with 5 bases between them. Germline CDR1 SNHLY, CDR2 FYNNEI. CDR3 length equals 12 residues. The chain's CDR3 is CASSGKNQPQHF. CDR3 nucleotides: TGTGCCAGCAGTGGGAAGAATCAGCCCCAGCATTTT.

This clone was counted only a few times. V is TRBV5-4 and J is TRBJ1-1; D is possibly TRBD1 (6 bases). The CDR3 is made up of 15 amino acids. Trimming removed 3 bases from V and 1 base from J, with 13 bases in between. Germline values: CDR1 SGHNT, CDR2 YYREEE (reference sequence). CDR3 loop: CASSYRDMANTEAFF. The CDR3 bases are TGTGCCAGCAGCTACCGGGACATGGCGAACACTGAAGCTTTCTTT.

A few counts support this clone. At one end the junction does not follow the germline gene, possibly because of a read error. This chain uses TRBV5-4 with TRBJ2-1; D call uncertain. The CDR3 is 15 amino acids. CDR1 and CDR2 (germline): SGHNT, YYREEE (reference sequence). CDR3 in amino acids: CASSLKITAYSEQFF. In DNA form, the CDR3 reads TGTGCCAGCAGCTTGAAGATAACCGCTTACAGTGAGCAGTTCTTC.

This chain joins TRBV11-3 and TRBJ2-2; tentatively, D is TRBD2 (6 bases). Looked up from germline, CDR1 is SGHNT and CDR2 is YENEEA. V was clipped by 8 bases and J by 4 bases, with 14 bases between them. The CDR3 consists of 14 residues. The CDR3 DNA reads TGTGCCAGCGGGCGGGCGGGACTCACCGGGGAGCTGTTTTTT. Translated: CASGRAGLTGELFF.

V gene TRBV19 combines with J gene TRBJ2-7; maybe TRBD1 (6 bases). V shed 1 base and J shed 5 bases, with 9 bases lying between them. Looked up from germline, CDR1 is LNHDA and CDR2 is SQIVND (reference sequence). There are 13 residues in the CDR3. The CDR3 here is CASSIGRGDEQYF. The CDR3 region has the DNA TGTGCCAGTAGTATAGGCAGGGGCGACGAGCAGTACTTC. The full variable domain, in which reference TRBV19 and TRBJ2-7 provide the parts outside the CDR3, is DGGITQSPKYLFRKEGQNVTLSCEQNLNHDAMYWYRQDPGQGLRLIYYSQIVNDFQKGDIAEGYSVSREKKESFPLTVTSAQKNPTAFYLCASSIGRGDEQYFGPGTRLTVT.

The gene calls are TRBV5-1 and TRBJ1-6, with D possibly matching TRBD1 (5 bases). The CDR3 is 12 residues long. Between the trimmed V and J ends, which lost 7 bases and 7 bases, there was a span of 9 bases. Per germline, CDR1 SGHRS and CDR2 YFSETQ. CDR3 protein: CASGTGNSPLHF. CDR3 DNA sequence: TGCGCCAGCGGGACGGGAAATTCACCCCTCCACTTT.

This clone appeared a few times. The chain has TRBV19 and TRBJ1-1; 10 bases are shared with TRBD1. CDR3 length: 15 residues. Unmatched junction bases numbered 11, after V lost 9 bases and J lost 4 bases. From germline, CDR1 is LNHDA and CDR2 SQIVND (reference sequence). CDR3 in amino acids: CASSDRGRGSTEAFF. The CDR3 region has the DNA TGTGCCAGCAGCGACAGGGGGCGCGGGAGCACTGAAGCTTTCTTT. Together with reference TRBV19 and TRBJ1-1, the CDR3 gives the full variable domain: DGGITQSPKYLFRKEGQNVTLSCEQNLNHDAMYWYRQDPGQGLRLIYYSQIVNDFQKGDIAEGYSVSREKKESFPLTVTSAQKNPTAFYLCASSDRGRGSTEAFFGQGTRLTVV.

This clone appeared a few times. The chain couples TRBV5-1 to TRBJ1-1; a weak D match, TRBD1 (6 bases). V gave up 2 bases and J gave up 5 bases, with 13 bases separating them. Germline CDR1 SGHRS, CDR2 YFSETQ. There are 14 residues in the CDR3. The CDR3 sequence is CASSFGGVGTEAFF. As DNA, the CDR3 is TGCGCCAGCAGCTTCGGGGGCGTAGGAACTGAAGCTTTCTTT.

The sample holds a few counts of this clone. The rearrangement uses TRBV9 and TRBJ2-5; 12 nucleotides align to TRBD2. V shed 4 bases and J 3 bases; nucleotides not matched to a gene: 10. CDR1 and CDR2 from the germline V gene are SGDLS and YYNGEE. The CDR3 contains 17 residues. The CDR3: CASSPNFGLAGKETQYF. Here the CDR3 DNA reads TGTGCCAGCAGCCCTAACTTCGGACTAGCGGGAAAAGAGACCCAGTACTTC.

The CDR3 DNA reads TGTGCCAGTAGTAACTTTGGGGCAGGAATCTATGGCTACACCTTC. Amino acids: CASSNFGAGIYGYTF. The gene calls are TRBV19 and TRBJ1-2; D might be TRBD1 (5 bases). Germline V gene data show CDR1 as LNHDA and CDR2 as SQIVND (reference sequence). CDR3 size: 15 residues. V gave up 4 bases and J gave up 4 bases, with 16 bases separating them.

Only one count was recorded for this clone. The V gene is TRBV7-9, the J gene TRBJ2-3, with D perhaps TRBD1 (6 bases). Trimming took 5 bases from V and 0 from J, leaving 15 bases between them. The CDR3 spans 16 residues. Germline-derived CDR1 and CDR2 are SEHNR and FQNEAQ (reference sequence). The CDR3, as DNA: TGTGCCAGCAGCCCCATCAGGACAGCTAGCACAGATACGCAGTATTTT. Translating it yields CASSPIRTASTDTQYF.

V and J are TRBV11-2 and TRBJ2-7; 9 bases align to TRBD1. Germline values: CDR1 SGHAT, CDR2 FQNNGV. This CDR3 has 14 amino acids. With V trimmed by 5 bases and J by 1 base, 3 bases remained unmatched. The CDR3 nucleotides are TGTGCCAGCAGCCCCGACAGGGGGTCCTACGAGCAGTACTTC. Translated, it gives CASSPDRGSYEQYF.

This CDR3 reads CATSRGGLAGRLYSTDTQYF. CDR3 nucleotides: TGTGCCACCAGCAGAGGGGGACTAGCGGGCCGCCTTTACAGCACAGATACGCAGTATTTT. V gene TRBV15 combines with J gene TRBJ2-3, with 12 bases lining up with TRBD2. Looked up from germline, CDR1 is LNHNV and CDR2 is YYDKDF (reference sequence). V shed 1 base, J shed 0 bases, and the junction held 11 bases outside the gene matches. The CDR3 is made up of 20 amino acids.

The chain has TRBV2 and TRBJ2-6, with D perhaps given as TRBD1 or TRBD2 (5 bases each). The CDR3 has 18 amino acids. Germline V gene lookup returns CDR1 SNHLY and CDR2 FYNNEI. The V end was cut by 5 bases, the J end by 0 bases, with 17 bases between. The CDR3 DNA follows: TGTGCCAGCAGTAGAGGGGCCTTGAGACGCTCTGGGGCCAACGTCCTGACTTTC. This gives the protein CASSRGALRRSGANVLTF. Filled out from reference TRBV2 and TRBJ2-6, the complete variable domain reads EPEVTQTPSHQVTQMGQEVILRCVPISNHLYFYWYRQILGQKVEFLVSFYNNEISEKSEIFDDQFSVERPDGSNFTLKIRSTKLEDSAMYFCASSRGALRRSGANVLTFGAGSRLTVL.

The chain recombines TRBV6-4 with TRBJ2-1; 12 bases align to TRBD2. Germline CDR1 is MRHNA and CDR2 is SNTAGT. This CDR3 comprises 17 residues. J lost 8 bases, V lost 5 bases, and 13 bases had no gene match. CDR3 residues: CASSYGRTSGIRDEQFF. The DNA for the CDR3 is TGTGCCAGCAGTTACGGGAGGACTAGCGGGATACGGGATGAGCAGTTCTTC.

The chain is built from TRBV5-4 and TRBJ1-6; tentative D call: TRBD1 (6 bases). Germline CDR1 SGHNT, CDR2 YYREEE (reference sequence). V gave up 4 bases and J gave up 8 bases, with 10 bases separating them. The length of the CDR3 is 13 residues. The CDR3 DNA follows: TGTGCCAGCAGCCAGGGGAGTCATTCACCCCTCCACTTT. It specifies CASSQGSHSPLHF. Drawing the rest from reference TRBV5-4 and TRBJ1-6, the complete variable domain is ETGVTQSPTHLIKTRGQQVTLRCSSQSGHNTVSWYQQALGQGPQFIFQYYREEENGRGNFPPRFSGLQFPNYSSELNVNALELDDSALYLCASSQGSHSPLHFGNGTRLTVT.

The count of this clone is one. The gene calls are TRBV9 and TRBJ2-7; D is unresolved. There are 13 residues in the CDR3. Germline V gene lookup returns CDR1 SGDLS and CDR2 YYNGEE. V lost 0 bases to trimming and J lost 1 base, with 5 bases between them. The CDR3 is CASSVAPSYEQYF. As DNA, the CDR3 is TGTGCCAGCAGCGTAGCACCTTCCTACGAGCAGTACTTC.